This T cell receptor (beta chain) was retrieved from a study of siplizumab effects on memory and regulatory T cells (dated by TCRdb to the late 2010s). In the study overall: The study looked at the effect of siplizumab, an anti-CD2 antibody, on alloreactive T-cell subsets in allogeneic mixed lymphocyte reactions made from human PBMCs. Paper-wide results and their limitations: Unstimulated naive T cells appeared more diverse than memory T cells, and naive cells seemed to contribute substantially to the alloresponse. About 75-97% of proliferating CD4+ or CD8+ clones could not be given a naive or memory phenotype. Siplizumab significantly reduced the cumulative frequency of alloreactive sequences traceable to unstimulated CD4+ memory T cells. The suppressive function of proliferating Tregs from siplizumab cultures was not functionally confirmed. Among mappable alloreactive CD4+ clones, the Treg-derived fraction averaged around 69% with siplizumab versus 25% to 30% in control reactions. Because sequences at frequencies below about 10^-5 were poorly captured, only a minor fraction of alloreactive clones could be mapped back to unstimulated subsets.

Library creation used the immunoSEQ multiplex PCR assay. The deep sequencing platform assayed about 90,000 TCR templates per sample. Genomic DNA extracted from sorted T cells was used for TCRbeta CDR3 sequencing. The paper's data handling went like this. Clonal analysis of TCRbeta CDR3 data was done in the R programming language. Unstimulated samples were compared with post-reaction CFSE-low samples to define alloreactive CD4+ and CD8+ clones. Regulatory or non-regulatory origin was assigned to alloreactive CD4+ clones by matching of sequences to sorted unstimulated Treg and non-Treg repertoires. Drawn from immuneACCESS, this table holds only the in-frame rearrangements with V and J called that TCRdb kept. Clones are partly lost; checked studies trace under half to an unresolved V gene and leave the rest unexplained. V and J calls and clone size come straight from that table; D and trimming were deduced from the DNA. In all, the sample holds about 98,000 clones, and 90% to 95% of those were seen once. Of the sample, roughly 1% is held by the ten largest clones.

The junction carries 9 bases between V and J, which are trimmed by 7 bases and 0 bases respectively. Sequences LNHDA (CDR1) and SQIVND (CDR2) are obtained from the germline V gene (reference sequence). There are 13 amino acids in the CDR3, from cysteine to phenylalanine inclusive. The DNA shown is the 39-base CDR3, in frame from base 1. Sorted unstimulated T cells and proliferating T cells recovered from mixed lymphocyte reactions were subjected to TCRbeta CDR3 sequencing. Fresh whole blood from roughly ten HLA-typed healthy donors was used to isolate PBMCs. This clone was detected a few times. This receptor's antigen is unknown. The input lacks base qualities; no much larger clone sits a single base away.

The origin of this receptor is a human donor in good health. Sequenced input: CD4+ T cells sorted from blood. The chain joins TRBV19 to TRBJ1-1, with TRBD1 perhaps the D gene, on 6 matching bases. The CDR3 corresponds to CASTDRLNTEAFF. The nucleotides read TGTGCCAGTACAGACAGGTTGAACACTGAAGCTTTCTTT.